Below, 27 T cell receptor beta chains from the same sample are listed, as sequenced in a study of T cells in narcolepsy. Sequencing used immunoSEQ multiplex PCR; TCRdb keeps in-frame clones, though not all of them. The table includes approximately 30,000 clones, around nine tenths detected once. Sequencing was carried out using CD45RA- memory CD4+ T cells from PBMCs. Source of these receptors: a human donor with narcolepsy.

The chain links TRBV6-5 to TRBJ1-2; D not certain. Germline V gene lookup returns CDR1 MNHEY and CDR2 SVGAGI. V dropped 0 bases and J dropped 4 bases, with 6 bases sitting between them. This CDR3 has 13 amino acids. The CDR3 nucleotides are TGTGCCAGCAGTTACTCGACCAGCTATGGCTACACCTTC. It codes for CASSYSTSYGYTF.

CDR3 region: CASSVGQGMNTEAFF. The CDR3 DNA reads as TGTGCCAGCAGTGTGGGGCAGGGCATGAACACTGAAGCTTTCTTT. The chain joins TRBV2 to TRBJ1-1; possibly TRBD1 for D (5 bases). The CDR3 is made up of 15 amino acids. CDR1 SNHLY and CDR2 FYNNEI come from the germline V gene. Trimming pared 4 bases from V and 0 bases from J, leaving 12 bases between.

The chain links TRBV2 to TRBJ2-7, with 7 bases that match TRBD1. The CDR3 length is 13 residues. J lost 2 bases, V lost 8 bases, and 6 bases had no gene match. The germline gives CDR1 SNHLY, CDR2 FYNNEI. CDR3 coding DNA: TGTGCCAGCGGGGGCCAGGGGGCCTACGAGCAGTACGTC. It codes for CASGGQGAYEQYV.

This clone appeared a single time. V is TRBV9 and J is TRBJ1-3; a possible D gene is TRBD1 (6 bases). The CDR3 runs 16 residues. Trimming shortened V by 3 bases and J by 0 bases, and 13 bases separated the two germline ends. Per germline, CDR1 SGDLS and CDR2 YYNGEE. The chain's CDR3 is CASSAETGLSGNTIYF. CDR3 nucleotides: TGTGCCAGCAGCGCCGAGACAGGCCTCTCTGGAAACACCATATATTTT. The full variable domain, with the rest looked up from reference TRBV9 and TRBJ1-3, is DSGVTQTPKHLITATGQRVTLRCSPRSGDLSVYWYQQSLDQGLQFLIQYYNGEERAKGNILERFSAQQFPDLHSELNLSSLELGDSALYFCASSAETGLSGNTIYFGEGSWLTVV.

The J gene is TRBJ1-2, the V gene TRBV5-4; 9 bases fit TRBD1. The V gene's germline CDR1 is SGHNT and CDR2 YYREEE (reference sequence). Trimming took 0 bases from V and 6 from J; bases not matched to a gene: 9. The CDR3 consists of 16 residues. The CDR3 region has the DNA TGTGCCAGCAGCTTGGTTGGGGACAGGGTAACGGATGGCTACACCTTC. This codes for CASSLVGDRVTDGYTF.

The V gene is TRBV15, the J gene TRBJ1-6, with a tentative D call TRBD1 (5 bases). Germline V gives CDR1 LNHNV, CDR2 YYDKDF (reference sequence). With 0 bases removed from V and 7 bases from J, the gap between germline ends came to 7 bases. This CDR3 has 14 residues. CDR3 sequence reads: CATSRDRGNSPLHF. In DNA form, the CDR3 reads TGTGCCACCAGCAGAGATCGGGGGAATTCACCCCTCCACTTT.

As DNA, the CDR3 is TGCGCCAGCAGCTTACCTAGCGGGGCCACAGATACGCAGTATTTT. It encodes CASSLPSGATDTQYF. The gene calls are TRBV5-1 and TRBJ2-3, with TRBD2 matching over 9 bases. The CDR3 length is 15 residues. Per the germline V gene, CDR1 is SGHRS and CDR2 is YFSETQ. V shed 2 bases, J shed 2 bases, and the junction held 3 bases outside the gene matches.

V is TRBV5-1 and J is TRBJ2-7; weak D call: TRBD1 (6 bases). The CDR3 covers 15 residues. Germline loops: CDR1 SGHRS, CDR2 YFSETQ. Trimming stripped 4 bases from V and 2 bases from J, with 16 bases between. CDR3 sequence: CASSGRTAPTYEQYV. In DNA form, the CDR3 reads TGCGCCAGCAGCGGCAGGACAGCACCTACCTACGAGCAGTACGTC.

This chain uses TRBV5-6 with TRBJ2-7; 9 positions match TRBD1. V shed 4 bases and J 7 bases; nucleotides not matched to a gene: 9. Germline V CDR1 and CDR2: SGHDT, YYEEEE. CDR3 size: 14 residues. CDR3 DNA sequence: TGTGCCAGCAGCCCCGGGACAGGGATTAGGGAGCAGTACTTC. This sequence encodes CASSPGTGIREQYF.

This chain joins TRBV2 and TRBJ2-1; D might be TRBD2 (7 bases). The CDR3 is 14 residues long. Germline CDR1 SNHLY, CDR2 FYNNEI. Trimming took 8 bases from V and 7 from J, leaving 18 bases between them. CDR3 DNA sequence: TGTGCCAGCGTCGTTCGGGGGGCCGGTAATGAGCAGTTCTTC. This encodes CASVVRGAGNEQFF.

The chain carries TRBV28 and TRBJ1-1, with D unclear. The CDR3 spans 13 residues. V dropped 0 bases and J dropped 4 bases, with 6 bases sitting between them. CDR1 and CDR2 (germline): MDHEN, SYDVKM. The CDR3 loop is CASSLWGSTEAFF. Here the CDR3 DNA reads TGTGCCAGCAGTTTATGGGGGAGCACTGAAGCTTTCTTT.

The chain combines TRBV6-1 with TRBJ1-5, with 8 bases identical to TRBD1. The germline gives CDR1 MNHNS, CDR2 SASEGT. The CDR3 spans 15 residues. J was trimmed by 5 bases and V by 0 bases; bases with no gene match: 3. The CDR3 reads CASSEAGQGYQPQHF. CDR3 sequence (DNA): TGTGCCAGCAGTGAAGCAGGACAGGGCTATCAGCCCCAGCATTTT.

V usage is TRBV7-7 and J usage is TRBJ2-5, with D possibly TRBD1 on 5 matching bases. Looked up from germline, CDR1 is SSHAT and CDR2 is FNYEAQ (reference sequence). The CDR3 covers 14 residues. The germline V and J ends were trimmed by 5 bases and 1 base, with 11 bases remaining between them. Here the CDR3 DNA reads TGTGCCAGCAGCCCATCGACAGCCCAAGAGACCCAGTACTTC. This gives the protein CASSPSTAQETQYF.

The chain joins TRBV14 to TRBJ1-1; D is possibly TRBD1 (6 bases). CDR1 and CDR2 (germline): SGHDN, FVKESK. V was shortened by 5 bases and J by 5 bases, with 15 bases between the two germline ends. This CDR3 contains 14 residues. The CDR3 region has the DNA TGTGCCAGCAGCAGACAGGCGACGGGGACTGAAGCTTTCTTT. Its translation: CASSRQATGTEAFF.

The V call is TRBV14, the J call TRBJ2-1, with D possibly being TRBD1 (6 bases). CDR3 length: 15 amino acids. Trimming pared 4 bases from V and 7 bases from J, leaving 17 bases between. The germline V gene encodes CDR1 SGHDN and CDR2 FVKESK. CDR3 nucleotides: TGTGCCAGCAGCCGGTCCGGTACAGGGTCTAATGAGCAGTTCTTC. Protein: CASSRSGTGSNEQFF. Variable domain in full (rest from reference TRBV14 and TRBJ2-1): EAGVTQFPSHSVIEKGQTVTLRCDPISGHDNLYWYRRVMGKEIKFLLHFVKESKQDESGMPNNRFLAERTGGTYSTLKVQPAELEDSGVYFCASSRSGTGSNEQFFGPGTRLTVL.

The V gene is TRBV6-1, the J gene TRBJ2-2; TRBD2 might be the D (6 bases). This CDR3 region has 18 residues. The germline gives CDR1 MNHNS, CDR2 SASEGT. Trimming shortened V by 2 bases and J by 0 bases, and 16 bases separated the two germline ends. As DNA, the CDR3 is TGTGCCAGCAGTGAAAGGTGGGGAGGTTCCGCGAACACCGGGGAGCTGTTTTTT. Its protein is CASSERWGGSANTGELFF.

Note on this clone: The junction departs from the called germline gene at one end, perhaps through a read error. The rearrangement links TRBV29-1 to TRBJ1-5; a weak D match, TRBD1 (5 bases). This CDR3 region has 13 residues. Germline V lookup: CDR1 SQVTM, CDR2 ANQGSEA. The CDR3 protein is CSVTGDSNRPQHF. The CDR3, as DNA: TGCAGCGTCACAGGAGACAGCAATCGGCCCCAGCATTTT.

CDR3: CASSQTRGGDGYTF. In nucleotides, the CDR3 is TGTGCCAGCAGCCAAACTCGGGGAGGGGATGGCTACACCTTC. The rearrangement links TRBV16 to TRBJ1-2; D may be TRBD1 (5 bases). This CDR3 spans 14 amino acids. Trimming took off 2 bases at V and 6 bases at J, with 13 bases between the two ends. Germline-derived CDR1 and CDR2 are KGHSY and FQNENV.

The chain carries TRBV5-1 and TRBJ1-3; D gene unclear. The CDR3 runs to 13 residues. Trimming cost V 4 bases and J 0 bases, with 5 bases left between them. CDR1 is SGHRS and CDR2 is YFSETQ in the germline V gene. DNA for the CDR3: TGCGCCAGCAGCGTAGACTCTGGAAACACCATATATTTT. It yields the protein CASSVDSGNTIYF.

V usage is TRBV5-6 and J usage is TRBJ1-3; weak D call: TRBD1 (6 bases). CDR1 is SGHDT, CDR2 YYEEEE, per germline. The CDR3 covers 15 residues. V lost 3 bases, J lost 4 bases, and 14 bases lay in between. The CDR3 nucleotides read TGTGCCAGCAGCTGGAGGGGGGACCAAGGAAACACCATATATTTT. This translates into CASSWRGDQGNTIYF.

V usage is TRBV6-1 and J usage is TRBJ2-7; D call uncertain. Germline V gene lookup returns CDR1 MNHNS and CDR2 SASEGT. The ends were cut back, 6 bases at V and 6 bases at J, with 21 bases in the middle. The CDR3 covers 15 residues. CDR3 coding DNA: TGTGCCAGCAGCCCTCTACGGACCCCTGGGCGCGAGCAGTACGTC. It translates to CASSPLRTPGREQYV.

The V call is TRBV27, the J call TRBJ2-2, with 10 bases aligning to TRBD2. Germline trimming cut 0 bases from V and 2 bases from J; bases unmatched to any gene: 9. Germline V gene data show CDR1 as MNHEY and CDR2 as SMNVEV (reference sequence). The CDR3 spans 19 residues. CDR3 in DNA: TGTGCCAGCAGTTTATCAATCCAGCGGGGGGGCCTCAACACCGGGGAGCTGTTTTTT. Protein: CASSLSIQRGGLNTGELFF.

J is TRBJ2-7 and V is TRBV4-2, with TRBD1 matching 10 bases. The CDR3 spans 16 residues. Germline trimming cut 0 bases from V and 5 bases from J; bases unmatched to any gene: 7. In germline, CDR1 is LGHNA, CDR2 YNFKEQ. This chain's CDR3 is CASSQETGGAIHEQYF. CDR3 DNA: TGTGCCAGCAGCCAAGAGACAGGGGGCGCCATCCACGAGCAGTACTTC.

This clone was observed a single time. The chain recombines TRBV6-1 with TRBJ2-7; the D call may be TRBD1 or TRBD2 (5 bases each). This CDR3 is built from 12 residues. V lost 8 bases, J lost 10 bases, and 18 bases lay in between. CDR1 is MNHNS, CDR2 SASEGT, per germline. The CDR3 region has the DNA TGTGCCAGCGGATCCTTTAGGGGAGACCAGTACTTC. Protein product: CASGSFRGDQYF.

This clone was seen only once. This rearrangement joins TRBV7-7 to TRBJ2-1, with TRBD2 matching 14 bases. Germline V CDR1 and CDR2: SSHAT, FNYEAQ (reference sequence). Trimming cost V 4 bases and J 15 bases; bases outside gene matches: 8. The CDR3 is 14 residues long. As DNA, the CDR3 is TGTGCCAGCAGCTCGGGGACTAGCGGGGGTAGGTTGTTCTTC. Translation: CASSSGTSGGRLFF. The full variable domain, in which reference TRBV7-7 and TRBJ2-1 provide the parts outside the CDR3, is GAGVSQSPRYKVTKRGQDVTLRCDPISSHATLYWYQQALGQGPEFLTYFNYEAQPDKSGLPSDRFSAERPEGSISTLTIQRTEQRDSAMYRCASSSGTSGGRLFFGPGTRLTVL.

The CDR3 protein is CASSLMGVSEAFF. CDR3 DNA: TGTGCCAGCAGCTTAATGGGGGTCTCTGAAGCTTTCTTT. The V call is TRBV5-8, the J call TRBJ1-1, with D possibly being TRBD1 (5 bases). CDR1 is SGHTS, CDR2 YDEGEE, per germline. V was shortened by 2 bases and J by 6 bases, with 11 bases between the two germline ends. The CDR3 loop spans 13 amino acids.

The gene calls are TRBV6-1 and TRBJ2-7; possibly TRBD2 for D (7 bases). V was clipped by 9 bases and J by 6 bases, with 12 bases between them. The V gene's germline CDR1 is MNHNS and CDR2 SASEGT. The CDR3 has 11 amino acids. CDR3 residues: CASARGAEQYF. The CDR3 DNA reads TGTGCCAGTGCCCGGGGGGCCGAGCAGTACTTC.